Ten or more counts support the clone carrying this T cell receptor beta chain. Its cognate antigen is unknown. The data originate from a study of human T cells and chemical hapten exposure. Looking at the study overall: 2% DPC was applied to around 2 cm by around 2 cm of upper inner arm skin for sensitization. General study findings and limits: The study found that DPC sensitization did not change TCRs above 1 in 1000 frequency.

Time point here: patch test 1, 2 weeks after DPC sensitization. Treatment in this sample: therapeutic diphenylcyclopropenone sensitization with weekly scalp DPC. Unfractionated whole blood yielded total RNA. Germline assignment: CDR1 SEHNR and CDR2 FQNEAQ (reference sequence). V was pared by 1 base and J by 0 bases, with 0 bases of the junction left unmatched. The CDR3 loop spans 15 amino acids. The authors' processing: A per-sample median of 95,638 TCRs was observed, with counts ranging from about 20,000 to 750,000. TCRdb independently ran MiXCR on the RACE reads; one entry per CDR3 protein. TCRdb assigned the V and J calls; the authors' analysis was not used. This sample has 150,000 to 200,000 distinct CDR3 sequences, with approximately 15% found just once.

The chain combines TRBV7-9 with TRBJ1-5, with 7 bases matching TRBD1. The starting material was whole blood, obtained in connection with sensitization to the hapten diphenylcyclopropenone (DPC). This TCR was sampled from a woman between 25 and 40 years old with alopecia areata. Some clones in this sample may be carry-over from other donors' samples. The CDR3 loop reads CASSLEGASNQPQHF. In DNA, the CDR3 is TGTGCCAGCAGCTTAGAGGGGGCTAGCAATCAGCCCCAGCATTTT.